This TCR beta chain was sequenced for a study of blood T cells in healthy people across ages. Using a J-beta primer mix together with a sample-barcoded 5' primer, a second PCR was run for roughly 6 to 12 cycles. TCRdb re-called the 5' RACE reads through MiXCR, storing one row per CDR3 protein. The data contain about 1,400,000 distinct CDR3 sequences, approximately 42% of them singletons. The authors extracted at least 6 micrograms of total RNA per sample. In its sample, this clonotype was seen a few times. V lost 4 bases and J lost 5, with 8 bases in between. CDR3 length: 12 residues. Germline lookup yields CDR1 LNHDA and CDR2 SQIVND (reference sequence).

The chain is built from TRBV19 and TRBJ2-5, with D unresolved. The sequence derives from a woman between 18 and 30 years old in good health. Sequenced input: blood. As DNA, the CDR3 is TGTGCCAGTAGTAGAATAGGGGAGACCCAGTACTTC. Protein: CASSRIGETQYF.